This T cell receptor (beta chain) was found in a study of T-cell reconstitution after alpha-beta-depleted transplantation in children. The germline V gene has CDR1 MDHEN and CDR2 SYDVKM. Trimming removed 5 bases from V and 0 bases from J; junction bases left unmatched: 4. CDR3 size: 17 residues. Molecular barcoding with unique molecular identifiers was used for the TCRbeta library. TCRdb analysed the PCR reads with MiXCR anew, one entry per CDR3 protein. The sample has 500,000 or so distinct CDR3 sequences, 30% to 35% seen once. The clonotype was recovered from a human donor who donated a stem cell graft to a child with aplastic anemia. J is TRBJ2-1 and V is TRBV28; 13 positions match TRBD2. The sample here was PBMCs from the stem cell graft donor, taken from the stem cell graft. The CDR3 DNA is TGTGCCAGCAGTGGGACTAGCGGGAAGAGCTCCTACAATGAGCAGTTCTTC. Residues: CASSGTSGKSSYNEQFF. The whole variable domain, remainder taken from reference TRBV28 and TRBJ2-1, is DVKVTQSSRYLVKRTGEKVFLECVQDMDHENMFWYRQDPGLGLRLIYFSYDVKMKEKGDIPEGYSVSREKKERFSLILESASTNQTSMYLCASSGTSGKSSYNEQFFGPGTRLTVL.